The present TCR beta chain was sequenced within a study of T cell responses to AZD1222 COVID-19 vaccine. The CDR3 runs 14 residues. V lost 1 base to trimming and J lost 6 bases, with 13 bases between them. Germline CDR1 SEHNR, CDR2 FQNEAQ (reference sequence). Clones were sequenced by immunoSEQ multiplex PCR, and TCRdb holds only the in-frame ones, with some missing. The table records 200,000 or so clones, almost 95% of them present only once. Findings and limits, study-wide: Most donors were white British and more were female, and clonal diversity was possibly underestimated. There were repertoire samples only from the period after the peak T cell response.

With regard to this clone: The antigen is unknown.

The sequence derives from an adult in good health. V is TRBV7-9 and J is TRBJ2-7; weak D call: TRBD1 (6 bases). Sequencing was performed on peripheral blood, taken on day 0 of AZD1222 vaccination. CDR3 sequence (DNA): TGTGCCAGCAGCTTAGAAGGACAGAGTTCCGAGCAGTACTTC. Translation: CASSLEGQSSEQYF. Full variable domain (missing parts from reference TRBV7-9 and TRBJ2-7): DTGVSQNPRHKITKRGQNVTFRCDPISEHNRLYWYRQTLGQGPEFLTYFQNEAQLEKSRLLSDRFSAERPKGSFSTLEIQRTEQGDSAMYLCASSLEGQSSEQYFGPGTRLTVT.